The 18 T cell receptor beta chains given below trace back to one sample, sequenced in a study of OX40 agonist ivuxolimab in advanced cancers. Clones were read by immunoSEQ multiplex PCR, and TCRdb kept only the in-frame ones, dropping some. The sample lists tens of thousands of clones; roughly 86% were seen once. The sequencing used CD4+ or CD8+ T cells sorted from blood, collected in a trial of the OX40 agonist ivuxolimab. The receptors derive from an adult with an advanced solid tumor such as melanoma, head and neck, liver or kidney cancer.

This clone was observed once. V gene TRBV6-5 combines with J gene TRBJ2-7; 11 bases agree with TRBD1. This CDR3 region has 15 residues. The V segment lost 2 bases and the J segment 3 bases; nucleotides outside the gene matches: 3. Germline lookup yields CDR1 MNHEY and CDR2 SVGAGI. CDR3 residues: CASSYAGTGGYEQYF. CDR3 bases: TGTGCCAGCAGTTACGCCGGGACAGGGGGCTACGAGCAGTACTTC.

The V and J genes are TRBV11-3 and TRBJ1-2; 7 bases agree with TRBD1. The germline V gene has CDR1 SGHNT and CDR2 YENEEA. The V segment lost 1 base and the J segment 5 bases; nucleotides outside the gene matches: 10. The CDR3 is 16 amino acids. CDR3 DNA: TGTGCCAGCAGCTTAGGTTTCTCAGGGGGAAGTTATGGCTACACCTTC. The encoded protein is CASSLGFSGGSYGYTF.

The chain combines TRBV5-1 with TRBJ2-5; TRBD2 matches 12 bases. Germline V gene data show CDR1 as SGHRS and CDR2 as YFSETQ. The junction had 4 bases not matched to a gene; V was cut back by 2 bases and J by 2 bases. CDR3 length: 16 residues. For the CDR3, the DNA is TGCGCCAGCAGCTTAATGACTAGCGGGGGACAAGAGACCCAGTACTTC. This sequence encodes CASSLMTSGGQETQYF.

The chain joins TRBV7-2 to TRBJ2-1; no clear D. The CDR3 extends over 13 amino acids. Germline CDR1 is SGHTA and CDR2 is FQGNSA. The V end lost 1 base, the J end lost 7 bases, and 8 bases lay between the germline ends. The CDR3: CASSLVRANEQFF. The CDR3 DNA sequence: TGTGCCAGCAGCTTAGTTCGGGCAAATGAGCAGTTCTTC.

The rearrangement joins TRBV6-6 to TRBJ2-7; D gene uncertain. V was cut by 7 bases and J by 2 bases, with 12 bases left in between. The CDR3 is 13 amino acids. Germline loops: CDR1 MNHNY, CDR2 SVGAGI (reference sequence). CDR3 amino acids: CASTLGFTYEQYF. The CDR3, as DNA: TGTGCCAGCACTTTAGGGTTTACCTACGAGCAGTACTTC.

The chain links TRBV7-9 to TRBJ2-5; 7 bases align to TRBD1. The CDR3 spans 16 residues. The germline V gene has CDR1 SEHNR and CDR2 FQNEAQ (reference sequence). J gave up 5 bases and V 8 bases, and 17 bases lay outside the gene matches. The CDR3 is CASRSILDRVRETQYF. The CDR3 region has the DNA TGTGCCAGCCGATCCATTTTAGACAGGGTGAGGGAGACCCAGTACTTC. Drawing the rest from reference TRBV7-9 and TRBJ2-5, the complete variable domain is DTGVSQNPRHKITKRGQNVTFRCDPISEHNRLYWYRQTLGQGPEFLTYFQNEAQLEKSRLLSDRFSAERPKGSFSTLEIQRTEQGDSAMYLCASRSILDRVRETQYFGPGTRLLVL.

The rearrangement links TRBV18 to TRBJ2-7, with TRBD1 as a possible D gene (6 bases). The CDR3 contains 16 residues. Germline V gene sequence: CDR1 KGHSH, CDR2 LQKENI. Trimming pared 6 bases from V and 0 bases from J, leaving 18 bases between. CDR3 in DNA: TGTGCCAGCTCCTCCGGGACACCTTATCGCTCCTACGAGCAGTACTTC. Amino acids: CASSSGTPYRSYEQYF.

The V and J genes are TRBV7-8 and TRBJ2-5; 9 bases are a match to TRBD2. In germline, CDR1 is SGHVS, CDR2 FQNEAQ. With 5 bases clipped from V and 5 bases from J, the junction kept 12 bases outside the gene matches. The CDR3 contains 16 residues. The CDR3 nucleotides are TGTGCCAGCAGCCGTAGGGTGGCGGGGGGGCGGGAGACCCAGTACTTC. It yields the protein CASSRRVAGGRETQYF.

This clone is a singleton in its sample. The chain links TRBV5-1 to TRBJ2-1; perhaps TRBD2 as D (6 bases). Germline V CDR1 and CDR2: SGHRS, YFSETQ. The V end lost 5 bases, the J end lost 4 bases, and 13 bases lay between the germline ends. The length of the CDR3 is 14 residues. CDR3 sequence reads: CASSWGENYNEQFF. CDR3 coding DNA: TGCGCCAGCAGTTGGGGGGAGAATTACAATGAGCAGTTCTTC. Supplemented by reference TRBV5-1 and TRBJ2-1, the full variable domain reads KAGVTQTPRYLIKTRGQQVTLSCSPISGHRSVSWYQQTPGQGLQFLFEYFSETQRNKGNFPGRFSGRQFSNSRSEMNVSTLELGDSALYLCASSWGENYNEQFFGPGTRLTVL.

This chain uses TRBV11-2 with TRBJ2-2; D perhaps matches TRBD2 (5 bases). Trimming pared 0 bases from V and 4 bases from J, leaving 15 bases between. The CDR3 has 17 residues. CDR1 is SGHAT and CDR2 is FQNNGV in the germline V gene. CDR3 protein: CASSLDPPGLTTGELFF. The CDR3, as DNA: TGTGCCAGCAGCTTAGACCCCCCCGGACTTACCACCGGGGAGCTGTTTTTT. Full variable domain (outside the CDR3, taken from reference TRBV11-2 and TRBJ2-2): EAGVAQSPRYKIIEKRQSVAFWCNPISGHATLYWYQQILGQGPKLLIQFQNNGVVDDSQLPKDRFSAERLKGVDSTLKIQPAKLEDSAVYLCASSLDPPGLTTGELFFGEGSRLTVL.

The chain recombines TRBV11-1 with TRBJ2-1; a possible D gene is TRBD2 (5 bases). V lost 6 bases, J lost 4 bases, and 22 bases lay in between. Germline CDR1 is SGHAT and CDR2 is FQDESV (reference sequence). The CDR3 sequence is 17 residues long. The CDR3 coding sequence is TGTGCCAGCAGTCGAGAGGGTGTAACCCGTATTTACAATGAGCAGTTCTTC. Protein product: CASSREGVTRIYNEQFF.

The rearrangement links TRBV10-3 to TRBJ2-7; TRBD1 aligns across 7 bases. CDR1 is ENHRY and CDR2 is SYGVKD in the germline V gene. This CDR3 contains 17 residues. After removal of 2 bases from V and 0 bases from J, the junction contained 10 bases not matched to a gene. The CDR3 here is CAISEITSTGLSYEQYF. CDR3 bases: TGTGCCATCAGTGAGATAACATCGACAGGGCTCTCCTACGAGCAGTACTTC.

In nucleotides, the CDR3 is TGCGCCAGCAGCCCGTTTCGGGGGGGCCCTTCAGCGGGCCAGTACTTC. Encoded protein: CASSPFRGGPSAGQYF. The chain has TRBV5-1 and TRBJ2-5; 8 positions match TRBD2. Germline CDR1 and CDR2: SGHRS and YFSETQ. With V trimmed by 4 bases and J by 10 bases, 18 bases remained unmatched. This CDR3 has 16 residues.

The gene calls are TRBV5-1 and TRBJ2-3; no definite D call. Trimming removed 6 bases from V and 0 bases from J, with 11 bases in between. CDR3 size: 14 residues. The germline gives CDR1 SGHRS, CDR2 YFSETQ. The CDR3 bases are TGCGCCAGCAACCTAGGTTCGAGCACAGATACGCAGTATTTT. It yields the protein CASNLGSSTDTQYF.

V usage is TRBV29-1 and J usage is TRBJ1-2; D unresolved. The CDR3 contains 12 residues. Trimming cost V 5 bases and J 2 bases, with 9 bases left between them. Germline assignment: CDR1 SQVTM and CDR2 ANQGSEA. CDR3 loop: CSVMWTNYGYTF. CDR3 nucleotide sequence: TGCAGCGTTATGTGGACGAACTATGGCTACACCTTC.

The chain joins TRBV30 to TRBJ1-1; TRBD1 matches at 9 bases. Germline V gene lookup returns CDR1 GTSNPN and CDR2 SVGIG (reference sequence). The CDR3 covers 16 residues. J gave up 0 bases and V 2 bases, and 7 bases lay outside the gene matches. The CDR3 region is CAWSPGTGLMNTEAFF. CDR3 bases: TGTGCCTGGAGTCCCGGGACAGGGCTTATGAACACTGAAGCTTTCTTT.

The V gene is TRBV21-1, the J gene TRBJ2-6; the table names TRBD1, a call not compared with the DNA. TRBV21-1 is given as a pseudogene. The CDR3 extends over 19 amino acids. The CDR3 DNA is TGTGCCAGCAGCAAAGCGCTAATCAGGGAAAGGTCTGGGGCCAACGTCCTGACTTTC. Translation: CASSKALIRERSGANVLTF.

This chain links TRBV4-1 with TRBJ2-3; D may match TRBD1 or TRBD2 (5 bases each). The CDR3 totals 13 residues. V shed 6 bases and J shed 2 bases, with 9 bases lying between them. CDR1 and CDR2 (germline): MGHRA, YSYEKL. The CDR3 bases are TGCGCCAGCAGTTGGGGGACCACAGATACGCAGTATTTT. This gives the protein CASSWGTTDTQYF.